Following are 14 T cell receptor beta chains from one sample sequenced in a study of blood T cell repertoires in COVID-19. Produced via immunoSEQ multiplex PCR; TCRdb's table is partial and in-frame only. Of 120,000 or so clones in the sample, over 60% were seen once. The specimen was peripheral blood. The receptors here all came from a woman older than 75 with active or convalescent COVID-19.

The V call is TRBV7-2, the J call TRBJ2-3, with TRBD2 matching 11 bases. The CDR3 loop spans 18 amino acids. The ends lost 3 bases at V and 5 bases at J; junction bases unmatched: 13. CDR1 SGHTA and CDR2 FQGNSA come from the germline V gene. The CDR3 is CASSFPQVAGGLLDTQYF. The CDR3 nucleotides are TGTGCCAGCAGCTTCCCCCAAGTAGCGGGAGGGCTGTTAGATACGCAGTATTTT.

The V gene is TRBV5-4, the J gene TRBJ2-3, with D possibly TRBD2 on 6 matching bases. CDR3 length: 14 residues. Trimming cost V 3 bases and J 3 bases, with 11 bases left between them. Per the germline V gene, CDR1 is SGHNT and CDR2 is YYREEE (reference sequence). CDR3 sequence reads: CASSSAAGTDTQYF. CDR3 DNA sequence: TGTGCCAGCAGCTCTGCCGCGGGAACAGATACGCAGTATTTT.

The chain uses TRBV6-5 and TRBJ1-3; the match to TRBD1 covers 7 bases. Per germline, CDR1 MNHEY and CDR2 SVGAGI. There are 14 residues in the CDR3. The junction had 2 bases not matched to a gene; V was cut back by 6 bases and J by 0 bases. The CDR3 DNA is TGTGCCAGCAGACGGACAGGCTCTGGAAACACCATATATTTT. Amino acids: CASRRTGSGNTIYF.

The chain links TRBV5-3 to TRBJ2-1, with TRBD2 identical over 8 bases. TRBV5-3 is sorted into the ORF group, with uncertain function. Trimming removed 5 bases from V and 10 bases from J; junction bases left unmatched: 20. The CDR3 has 17 amino acids. The CDR3 DNA is TGTGCCAGAAGTTCCCCCCGGGGCGGGAGGAAAAGGAAGGAGCAGTTCTTC. The encoded protein is CARSSPRGGRKRKEQFF.

The chain employs TRBV4-2 and TRBJ2-7, with TRBD2 matching 9 bases. The CDR3 covers 16 residues. Germline loops: CDR1 LGHNA, CDR2 YNFKEQ. The V and J ends lost 4 bases and 4 bases, in that order; junction bases with no gene match: 11. The CDR3 protein is CASSRGVAGERYEQYF. Here the CDR3 DNA reads TGTGCCAGCAGCCGGGGGGTAGCGGGAGAAAGGTACGAGCAGTACTTC.

The chain recombines TRBV5-1 with TRBJ2-1; D is perhaps TRBD1 (5 bases). V was shortened by 5 bases and J by 4 bases, with 10 bases between the two germline ends. CDR3 length: 13 amino acids. Germline V CDR1 and CDR2: SGHRS, YFSETQ. The CDR3 sequence is CASSDSHYNEQFF. The CDR3 region has the DNA TGCGCCAGCAGTGACAGTCATTACAATGAGCAGTTCTTC. The full variable domain, rest sourced from reference TRBV5-1 and TRBJ2-1, is KAGVTQTPRYLIKTRGQQVTLSCSPISGHRSVSWYQQTPGQGLQFLFEYFSETQRNKGNFPGRFSGRQFSNSRSEMNVSTLELGDSALYLCASSDSHYNEQFFGPGTRLTVL.

This clone has just a few counts. The chain recombines TRBV2 with TRBJ1-1, with 9 bases aligning to TRBD1. J lost 3 bases, V lost 2 bases, and 13 bases had no gene match. The CDR3 runs to 18 residues. The germline V gene has CDR1 SNHLY and CDR2 FYNNEI. CDR3 sequence: CASSEKSGQGLKDTEAFF. CDR3 bases: TGTGCCAGCAGTGAAAAGTCGGGACAGGGCTTGAAGGACACTGAAGCTTTCTTT.

This chain joins TRBV7-9 and TRBJ1-5, with D uncertain. Germline assignment: CDR1 SEHNR and CDR2 FQNEAQ (reference sequence). The CDR3 consists of 12 residues. V was clipped by 5 bases and J by 7 bases, with 9 bases between them. The DNA of the CDR3 is TGTGCCAGCAGCGCCTCGGAGCAGCCCCAGCATTTT. This encodes CASSASEQPQHF.

The chain combines TRBV28 with TRBJ1-6, with 9 bases matching TRBD1. This CDR3 region has 17 residues. Looked up from germline, CDR1 is MDHEN and CDR2 is SYDVKM. Germline trimming cut 5 bases from V and 10 bases from J; bases unmatched to any gene: 15. DNA of the CDR3: TGTGCCAGCAGTCGACTCCAGGGGACAGGGATCGGGTCACCCCTCCACTTT. It translates to CASSRLQGTGIGSPLHF.

The chain carries TRBV27 and TRBJ2-7; 7 nucleotides line up with TRBD1. Germline loops: CDR1 MNHEY, CDR2 SMNVEV (reference sequence). CDR3 size: 13 residues. With V trimmed by 5 bases and J by 4 bases, 5 bases remained unmatched. The CDR3: CASSPLQGYEQYF. The CDR3 DNA reads as TGTGCCAGCAGTCCCTTACAGGGGTACGAGCAGTACTTC.

V and J are TRBV19 and TRBJ1-1; D not certain. The CDR3 has 16 residues. The germline gives CDR1 LNHDA, CDR2 SQIVND (reference sequence). Trimming cost V 1 base and J 0 bases, with 12 bases left between them. CDR3 residues: CASSIGPTAMNTEAFF. The DNA of the CDR3 is TGTGCCAGTAGTATAGGACCCACAGCCATGAACACTGAAGCTTTCTTT.

The V and J genes are TRBV11-1 and TRBJ2-7; 13 bases map to TRBD2. With V trimmed by 5 bases and J by 12 bases, 7 bases remained unmatched. The CDR3 length is 13 residues. Germline assignment: CDR1 SGHAT and CDR2 FQDESV (reference sequence). CDR3 in amino acids: CASSTWTSGRLYF. The CDR3 DNA reads TGTGCCAGCAGCACCTGGACTAGCGGGAGATTGTACTTC.

The chain couples TRBV15 to TRBJ1-4; D is undetermined. This CDR3 is 12 amino acids long. Germline assignment: CDR1 LNHNV and CDR2 YYDKDF (reference sequence). Trimming took 6 bases from V and 14 from J, leaving 16 bases between them. The CDR3 sequence is CATRLNSARLFF. The DNA of the CDR3 is TGTGCCACCAGACTGAACAGTGCCCGTCTGTTTTTT.

V and J are TRBV7-3 and TRBJ2-3; TRBD2 agrees at 11 bases. Germline-derived CDR1 and CDR2 are SGHTA and FQGTGA. CDR3 size: 15 residues. J gave up 3 bases and V 3 bases, and 2 bases lay outside the gene matches. CDR3 DNA: TGTGCCAGCAGCTTGACTAGCGGGATGACAGATACGCAGTATTTT. The encoded protein is CASSLTSGMTDTQYF.